The 18 T cell receptor beta chains below were found in one sample sequenced in a study of T cells in women clearing cervical HPV infection (dated by TCRdb to 2017 to 2018). The protocol used for the library was the immunoSEQ multiplex PCR assay. The source is immuneACCESS, and TCRdb retained only in-frame sequences with V and J called. Part of the clones is not carried over; for the studies checked, unresolved V genes explain less than half of this, and the remainder is unexplained. The sample table records about 22,000 clones. 10% to 15% of the sample lies in the top ten. The sample consisted of blood buffy coat. The receptors come from a woman between 18 and 70 years old with a cervical HPV16 infection that either progressed to CIN3+ or cleared (not recorded which).

Of note for this clone: The read stops 3 residues short of the end of the CDR3; the missing end is completed from the germline J gene. This chain links TRBV19 with TRBJ1-2; D is perhaps TRBD1 (6 bases). Germline loops: CDR1 LNHDA, CDR2 SQIVND (reference sequence). The CDR3 contains 14 residues. Partial CDR3 DNA: TGTGCCAGTAGCCAGCGGGGGGCCGGAGATACC. Its protein product is CASSQRGAGDT. In full, the CDR3 reads CASSQRGAGDTYTF. Filled out from reference TRBV19 and TRBJ1-2, the complete variable domain reads DGGITQSPKYLFRKEGQNVTLSCEQNLNHDAMYWYRQDPGQGLRLIYYSQIVNDFQKGDIAEGYSVSREKKESFPLTVTSAQKNPTAFYLCASSQRGAGDTYTFGSGTRLTVV.

A remark on this clone: The read stops 3 residues short of the end of the CDR3; the missing end is completed from the germline J gene. This chain links TRBV7-3 with TRBJ1-2; D remains ambiguous. CDR1 and CDR2 from the germline V gene are SGHTA and FQGTGA. The CDR3 has 14 residues. The covered CDR3 bases are TGTGCCAGCAGCCGCGGACTAGCAGGAGATACC. Its translation: CASSRGLAGDT. The complete CDR3 reads CASSRGLAGDTYTF.

For this clone: Coverage ceases 3 residues before the CDR3 finishes, and the germline J gene fills in the end. The rearrangement links TRBV28 to TRBJ1-2; no reliable D call. Germline values: CDR1 MDHEN, CDR2 SYDVKM. The CDR3 is 14 residues long. Trimming took 5 bases from V and 5 from J, leaving 15 bases between them. The CDR3 bases that were read are TGTGCCAGCAGTCCACCCGACCCGGGGTATGGC. This sequence encodes CASSPPDPGYG. The entire CDR3 reads CASSPPDPGYGYTF.

A word on this clone: The read stops 3 residues short of the end of the CDR3; the missing end is completed from the germline J gene. This chain connects TRBV2 to TRBJ2-2; TRBD2 might be the D (6 bases). CDR1 is SNHLY, CDR2 FYNNEI, per germline. There are 15 residues in the CDR3. Trimming cost V 2 bases and J 4 bases, with 11 bases left between them. The CDR3 sequence is CASSEQGLITGELFF. The part of the CDR3 DNA that was read is TGTGCCAGCAGTGAACAGGGACTTATCACCGGGGAG.

About this clone itself: The read ends 3 residues before the CDR3 terminus; that terminus is restored from the germline J gene. The rearrangement links TRBV5-1 to TRBJ2-1; TRBD2 agrees at 10 bases. Germline V gene data show CDR1 as SGHRS and CDR2 as YFSETQ. The CDR3 has 14 amino acids. J was trimmed by 8 bases and V by 0 bases; bases with no gene match: 2. The CDR3 protein is CASSLAGTSDEQFF. The DNA read from the CDR3 is TGCGCCAGCAGCTTGGCCGGGACTAGCGATGAG.

Note on this clone: The read finishes 3 residues shy of the CDR3 end, and the germline J gene is used to complete it. This chain connects TRBV14 to TRBJ1-6; D not certain. The length of the CDR3 is 15 residues. Germline CDR1 reads SGHDN; CDR2 reads FVKESK. V was trimmed by 0 bases and J by 9 bases, leaving 12 bases between them. The sequenced CDR3 bases are TGTGCCAGCAGCCAAGATGAACAGATAACTTCACCC. Translating it yields CASSQDEQITSP. From start to end, the CDR3 is CASSQDEQITSPLHF.

In the case of this clone: With the read ending 3 residues before the CDR3 end, the germline J gene is used to fill in that end. The V and J genes are TRBV11-2 and TRBJ2-5; maybe TRBD2 (5 bases). The CDR3 covers 12 residues. Germline-derived CDR1 and CDR2 are SGHAT and FQNNGV. V was shortened by 6 bases and J by 4 bases, with 9 bases between the two germline ends. Here the CDR3 reads CASRSEGETQYF. Incomplete CDR3 DNA: TGTGCCAGCAGGTCAGAGGGAGAGACC.

With respect to this clone: The read finishes 3 residues shy of the CDR3 end, and the germline J gene is used to complete it. V is TRBV6-1 and J is TRBJ1-2, with D tentatively TRBD1 (6 bases). Germline V lookup: CDR1 MNHNS, CDR2 SASEGT. The CDR3 sequence is 15 residues long. V gave up 0 bases and J gave up 5 bases, with 13 bases separating them. The sequenced CDR3 bases are TGTGCCAGCAGTGAAGCGCTCAGGGGTTTGTATGGC. Encoded protein: CASSEALRGLYG. Given in full, the CDR3 is CASSEALRGLYGYTF.

In regard to this clone: The CDR3 goes on 3 residues after the read ends, and that part is filled in from the germline J gene. The V call is TRBV5-1, the J call TRBJ2-1, with 11 bases fitting TRBD2. The CDR3 is 15 residues long. Germline assignment: CDR1 SGHRS and CDR2 YFSETQ. The V and J ends lost 3 bases and 9 bases, in that order; junction bases with no gene match: 8. CDR3 bases read: TGCGCCAGCAGCTCCGTAGCGGGAGGGTTGGGTGAG. It yields the protein CASSSVAGGLGE. Given in full, the CDR3 is CASSSVAGGLGEQFF.

A word on this clone: The read ends 3 residues before the CDR3 terminus; that terminus is restored from the germline J gene. The chain couples TRBV30 to TRBJ1-1; D remains ambiguous. Germline CDR1 is GTSNPN and CDR2 is SVGIG (reference sequence). The CDR3 extends over 12 amino acids. The CDR3 protein is CAWSVSTDTAFF. The CDR3 DNA, read in part, is TGTGCCTGGAGTGTCAGCACAGATACG.

Details on this clone: The DNA ends 3 residues before the CDR3 does, and the rest of the CDR3 is filled in from the germline J gene. The chain employs TRBV30 and TRBJ1-2; D is ambiguous. Germline CDR1 is GTSNPN and CDR2 is SVGIG (reference sequence). The CDR3 totals 15 residues. The CDR3 bases that were read are TGTGCCTGGACTAGCGGGAGGGCCGGCACAGATACC. Translation gives CAWTSGRAGTDT. The entire CDR3 sequence reads CAWTSGRAGTDTYTF.

A note on this clone: The read is 3 residues too short to cover the CDR3 end, so that end is filled in from the germline J gene. V and J are TRBV7-2 and TRBJ2-7, with D unclear. V lost 1 base, J lost 6 bases, and 7 bases lay in between. This CDR3 comprises 12 residues. The germline V gene encodes CDR1 SGHTA and CDR2 FQGNSA. CDR3 amino acids: CASSLDSREQYF. The DNA read from the CDR3 is TGTGCCAGCAGCTTAGATTCCCGCGAG. The variable domain in full, with the rest retrieved from reference TRBV7-2 and TRBJ2-7, is GAGVSQSPSNKVTEKGKDVELRCDPISGHTALYWYRQSLGQGLEFLIYFQGNSAPDKSGLPSDRFSAERTGGSVSTLTIQRTQQEDSAVYLCASSLDSREQYFGPGTRLTVT.

Details on this clone: From the germline J gene comes the end of the CDR3, since the read stops 3 residues before it. The rearrangement joins TRBV7-9 to TRBJ2-5; no reliable D call. This CDR3 has 15 residues. Germline values: CDR1 SEHNR, CDR2 FQNEAQ (reference sequence). The CDR3 sequence: CASSLVVELIETQYF. CDR3 DNA (partial): TGTGCCAGCAGCTTAGTAGTCGAGCTGATTGAAACC. Complete variable domain (other parts from reference TRBV7-9 and TRBJ2-5): DTGVSQNPRHKITKRGQNVTFRCDPISEHNRLYWYRQTLGQGPEFLTYFQNEAQLEKSRLLSDRFSAERPKGSFSTLEIQRTEQGDSAMYLCASSLVVELIETQYFGPGTRLLVL.

Remarks on this clone: The CDR3 is cut off 3 residues early in the read; its end comes from the germline J gene. V usage is TRBV5-1 and J usage is TRBJ2-5, with TRBD2 as a possible D gene (5 bases). Germline V gene sequence: CDR1 SGHRS, CDR2 YFSETQ. There are 14 residues in the CDR3. V was pared by 1 base and J by 5 bases, with 12 bases between. Incomplete CDR3 DNA: TGCGCCAGCAGCTTGTACGCGGGCTGGGAGACC. Protein: CASSLYAGWET. In full, the CDR3 reads CASSLYAGWETQYF.

To note about this clone: The missing CDR3 end, 3 residues past where the read stops, is filled in from the germline J gene. The rearrangement joins TRBV2 to TRBJ2-7; 10 nucleotides align to TRBD1. The ends lost 9 bases at V and 4 bases at J; junction bases unmatched: 9. From germline, CDR1 is SNHLY and CDR2 FYNNEI. CDR3 length equals 14 residues. The part of the CDR3 DNA that was read is TGTGCCAGTGTCCCGGGACAGGGGTTGTACGAG. As protein: CASVPGQGLYE. The CDR3 in full is CASVPGQGLYEQYF.

About this clone itself: The sequence runs out 3 residues before the end of the CDR3; the remainder is reconstructed from the germline J gene. This chain connects TRBV20-1 to TRBJ2-5, with D unresolved. Between the trimmed V and J ends, which lost 0 bases and 3 bases, there was a span of 14 bases. Germline CDR1 and CDR2: DFQATT and SNEGSKA (reference sequence). The CDR3 sequence is 15 residues long. CDR3 DNA (partial): TGCAGTGCTAGAGATCTCCGGGTAGCTGAAGAGACC. It codes for CSARDLRVAEET. The full CDR3 protein reads CSARDLRVAEETQYF.

Turning to this clone: The read stops 3 residues short of the end of the CDR3; the missing end is completed from the germline J gene. The chain is built from TRBV7-7 and TRBJ2-5, with D perhaps TRBD1 (6 bases). The CDR3 extends over 13 amino acids. CDR1 is SSHAT, CDR2 FNYEAQ, per germline (reference sequence). V was clipped by 5 bases and J by 4 bases, with 11 bases between them. The CDR3 is CASSADRIETQYF. The sequenced CDR3 bases are TGTGCCAGCAGCGCGGACAGAATAGAGACC.

Regarding this clone: The read comes to an end 3 residues before the CDR3 does, leaving the germline J gene to fill in the end. This sequence joins TRBV30 and TRBJ2-5, with 8 bases fitting TRBD2. The length of the CDR3 is 14 residues. V lost 3 bases to trimming and J lost 4 bases; unmatched junction nucleotides: 7. Germline V gene data show CDR1 as GTSNPN and CDR2 as SVGIG (reference sequence). The CDR3 sequence: CAWRGLVRAETQYF. The CDR3 bases that were read are TGTGCCTGGAGGGGACTAGTTCGGGCAGAGACC.